The next 15 T cell receptor beta chains were all read from a single sample in a study of cytomegalovirus exposure and HLA in healthy donors. Sequencing was performed with immunoSEQ multiplex PCR; in TCRdb, only in-frame clones are kept and a portion is missing. Of roughly 120,000 clones in the sample, roughly 90% are singletons; the top ten hold 1.5% to 2%. The material sequenced was PBMCs. Source of these receptors: a woman aged 18-35 years in good health and CMV-seronegative.

This rearrangement joins TRBV7-9 to TRBJ2-7; D unclear. The CDR3 extends over 14 amino acids. The germline gives CDR1 SEHNR, CDR2 FQNEAQ (reference sequence). The V gene lost 4 bases and the J gene lost 1 base, with 11 bases spanning the gap. In nucleotides, the CDR3 is TGTGCCAGCAGCTCGATGACTGAATCCTACGAGCAGTACTTC. Its translation: CASSSMTESYEQYF.

This clone appeared a few times. The chain employs TRBV4-2 and TRBJ2-5; 8 positions match TRBD2. Germline CDR1 is LGHNA and CDR2 is YNFKEQ. The V segment lost 4 bases and the J segment 4 bases; nucleotides outside the gene matches: 5. The CDR3 contains 14 residues. This chain's CDR3 is CASSPSGSSETQYF. The CDR3, as DNA: TGTGCCAGCAGCCCGAGCGGGAGTTCAGAGACCCAGTACTTC.

V usage is TRBV6-6 and J usage is TRBJ1-5, with D possibly being TRBD1 (5 bases). Trimming stripped 3 bases from V and 5 bases from J, with 17 bases between. The CDR3 is 16 residues long. Germline CDR1 and CDR2: MNHNY and SVGAGI (reference sequence). The CDR3 sequence: CASSYRGVGLDQPQHF. CDR3 in DNA: TGTGCCAGCAGTTATCGGGGGGTTGGGTTGGATCAGCCCCAGCATTTT.

The V and J genes are TRBV28 and TRBJ1-1; 9 nucleotides agree with TRBD1. The germline CDR1 and CDR2 sequences are MDHEN and SYDVKM. The CDR3 has 16 residues. Trimming cost V 2 bases and J 0 bases; bases outside gene matches: 4. The CDR3: CASSLIGTGMNTEAFF. The CDR3 DNA reads as TGTGCCAGCAGTTTAATAGGGACAGGGATGAACACTGAAGCTTTCTTT.

DNA of the CDR3: TGCGCCAGCAGCTTGGGGCGGCCCGGGGAGACCCAGTACTTC. Its translation: CASSLGRPGETQYF. The V call is TRBV5-1, the J call TRBJ2-5; D call uncertain. The germline CDR1 and CDR2 sequences are SGHRS and YFSETQ. V lost 0 bases to trimming and J lost 5 bases, with 11 bases between them. CDR3 length: 14 residues.

The chain recombines TRBV5-1 with TRBJ2-1; D might be TRBD2 (7 bases). Trimming took off 0 bases at V and 4 bases at J, with 11 bases between the two ends. Looked up from germline, CDR1 is SGHRS and CDR2 is YFSETQ. The CDR3 is 15 residues long. The CDR3 bases are TGCGCCAGCAGCTTGGACCGGGGGGCTTACAATGAGCAGTTCTTC. It translates to CASSLDRGAYNEQFF.

The rearrangement uses TRBV7-2 and TRBJ2-7, with D possibly matching TRBD2 (5 bases). V lost 4 bases and J 2 bases, leaving 12 bases between the germline ends. The CDR3 is made up of 14 amino acids. Per the germline V gene, CDR1 is SGHTA and CDR2 is FQGNSA. As DNA, the CDR3 is TGTGCCAGCAGCTACTTTAGCGAGGCCTACGAGCAGTACTTC. Translated: CASSYFSEAYEQYF. The complete variable domain, with remaining parts taken from reference TRBV7-2 and TRBJ2-7, reads GAGVSQSPSNKVTEKGKDVELRCDPISGHTALYWYRQSLGQGLEFLIYFQGNSAPDKSGLPSDRFSAERTGGSVSTLTIQRTQQEDSAVYLCASSYFSEAYEQYFGPGTRLTVT.

This clone has a single count. The CDR3, as DNA: TGTGCCACCAGCAGAACCGGTATAGCCAAAAACATTCAGTACTTC. Translated: CATSRTGIAKNIQYF. The V and J genes are TRBV15 and TRBJ2-4; D remains ambiguous. The germline V gene has CDR1 LNHNV and CDR2 YYDKDF (reference sequence). The germline V and J ends were trimmed by 2 bases and 0 bases, with 8 bases remaining between them. The CDR3 has 15 residues.

The V and J genes are TRBV5-1 and TRBJ2-3, with a weak D call TRBD2 (6 bases). Germline lookup yields CDR1 SGHRS and CDR2 YFSETQ. This CDR3 contains 16 residues. Trimming removed 4 bases at V and 0 bases at J, with 15 bases between. The CDR3 sequence: CASSPREGTSTDTQYF. CDR3 sequence (DNA): TGCGCCAGCAGCCCGAGAGAGGGGACTAGCACAGATACGCAGTATTTT.

This clone was seen only once. The chain employs TRBV5-1 and TRBJ1-2; 8 nucleotides align to TRBD1. Trimming cost V 0 bases and J 6 bases; bases outside gene matches: 10. The CDR3 extends over 16 amino acids. Germline V CDR1 and CDR2: SGHRS, YFSETQ. The CDR3 DNA reads as TGCGCCAGCAGCTTGGCCATGGGGCAGGGGGCCGATGGCTACACCTTC. Translating it yields CASSLAMGQGADGYTF.

The chain has TRBV19 and TRBJ1-1, with 8 bases aligning to TRBD1. This CDR3 has 17 residues. The germline V gene has CDR1 LNHDA and CDR2 SQIVND (reference sequence). With V trimmed by 5 bases and J by 0 bases, 11 bases remained unmatched. CDR3 nucleotides: TGTGCCAGTAGTTTGACAGGGGCCAACCTTTTGAACACTGAAGCTTTCTTT. It yields the protein CASSLTGANLLNTEAFF.

V gene TRBV2 combines with J gene TRBJ2-7; TRBD2 agrees at 7 bases. CDR3 length: 14 residues. Germline assignment: CDR1 SNHLY and CDR2 FYNNEI. Unmatched junction bases numbered 8, after V lost 9 bases and J lost 0 bases. CDR3 DNA sequence: TGTGCCAGTACCGGGACTACTGACTCCTACGAGCAGTACTTC. Amino acids: CASTGTTDSYEQYF.

The chain carries TRBV28 and TRBJ2-7; 10 bases map to TRBD2. Germline CDR1 is MDHEN and CDR2 is SYDVKM. The CDR3 loop spans 15 amino acids. Losses at the gene ends were 5 bases for V and 3 bases for J; bases not matched to a gene: 7. The CDR3: CASSVTGTSVYEQYF. CDR3 nucleotide sequence: TGTGCCAGCAGTGTAACCGGGACTAGCGTCTACGAGCAGTACTTC.

V usage is TRBV5-1 and J usage is TRBJ1-3; D remains ambiguous. From germline, CDR1 is SGHRS and CDR2 YFSETQ. The CDR3 runs 15 residues. V lost 0 bases, J lost 0 bases, and 7 bases lay in between. In nucleotides, the CDR3 is TGCGCCAGCAGCTTGGACTTTTACTCTGGAAACACCATATATTTT. Its translation is CASSLDFYSGNTIYF.

The J gene is TRBJ2-1, the V gene TRBV27, with TRBD1 matching over 9 bases. J lost 9 bases, V lost 5 bases, and 11 bases had no gene match. This CDR3 comprises 15 residues. CDR1 is MNHEY, CDR2 SMNVEV, per germline (reference sequence). The CDR3 loop is CASSAPGQGSPEQFF. The CDR3 DNA reads TGTGCCAGCAGTGCGCCGGGACAGGGCTCCCCTGAGCAGTTCTTC.